The 29 T cell receptor beta chains presented below share a single source sample, sequenced in a study of OX40 agonist ivuxolimab in advanced cancers. Assay used: immunoSEQ multiplex PCR; TCRdb lists only in-frame clones, some missing. Of 45,000 or so clones listed, roughly 88% are singletons. This material consisted of CD4+ or CD8+ T cells sorted from blood, taken in a trial of the OX40 agonist ivuxolimab. The source is an adult with an advanced solid tumor such as melanoma, head and neck, liver or kidney cancer.

This clone was seen a single time. The junction and the germline gene differ at one end; a read error may be behind it. The J gene is TRBJ2-7, the V gene TRBV7-2; D is possibly TRBD2 (5 bases). Germline V gives CDR1 SGHTA, CDR2 FQGNSA. This CDR3 comprises 14 residues. CDR3 bases: TGCGCCAGCAGCCCCGCCACAACTAGGAACGAGCAGTACTTC. Protein sequence: CASSPATTRNEQYF.

The chain joins TRBV7-9 to TRBJ2-5, with 8 bases matching TRBD2. The CDR3 runs 16 residues. With 1 base clipped from V and 3 bases from J, the junction kept 7 bases outside the gene matches. The germline V gene has CDR1 SEHNR and CDR2 FQNEAQ (reference sequence). The DNA of the CDR3 is TGTGCCAGCAGCTTAGAGGCCTCGGGAGGGGAAGAGACCCAGTACTTC. Residues: CASSLEASGGEETQYF.

This clone was detected only once. The rearrangement joins TRBV5-4 to TRBJ2-5; TRBD2 agrees at 11 bases. The CDR3 has 15 amino acids. The germline CDR1 and CDR2 sequences are SGHNT and YYREEE (reference sequence). After removal of 2 bases from V and 4 bases from J, the junction contained 4 bases not matched to a gene. The CDR3 DNA sequence: TGTGCCAGCAGCTTCACTAGCGGGGGAGGAGAGACCCAGTACTTC. Its protein is CASSFTSGGGETQYF.

V usage is TRBV7-9 and J usage is TRBJ2-1; 9 nucleotides agree with TRBD2. V was pared by 3 bases and J by 6 bases, with 6 bases of the junction left unmatched. There are 15 residues in the CDR3. CDR1 SEHNR and CDR2 FQNEAQ come from the germline V gene (reference sequence). This chain's CDR3 is CASSFLSGGFNEQFF. The CDR3 coding sequence is TGTGCCAGCAGCTTCCTTAGCGGGGGCTTCAATGAGCAGTTCTTC. Variable domain in full (rest from reference TRBV7-9 and TRBJ2-1): DTGVSQNPRHKITKRGQNVTFRCDPISEHNRLYWYRQTLGQGPEFLTYFQNEAQLEKSRLLSDRFSAERPKGSFSTLEIQRTEQGDSAMYLCASSFLSGGFNEQFFGPGTRLTVL.

The chain is built from TRBV6-1 and TRBJ2-1; 9 bases map to TRBD1. Germline trimming cut 3 bases from V and 8 bases from J; bases unmatched to any gene: 11. Germline V gene data show CDR1 as MNHNS and CDR2 as SASEGT. CDR3 length: 16 residues. CDR3 amino acids: CASSDPGQGSSDEQFF. In DNA form, the CDR3 reads TGTGCCAGCAGTGACCCCGGACAGGGGAGTTCAGATGAGCAGTTCTTC.

This chain uses TRBV25-1 with TRBJ2-3; TRBD2 might be the D (6 bases). Trimming left V 1 base short and J 2 bases short, with 16 bases between. From germline, CDR1 is MGHDK and CDR2 SYGVNS. CDR3 length equals 17 residues. Written as DNA, the CDR3 is TGTGCCAGCAGTGAATCGGAGGGTTGGGGAAACACAGATACGCAGTATTTT. Protein sequence: CASSESEGWGNTDTQYF.

About this clone itself: The same CDR3 also results from other DNA sequences found in this sample. J is TRBJ2-3 and V is TRBV9, with TRBD2 matching over 9 bases. This CDR3 is built from 15 residues. V lost 0 bases and J lost 2; bases outside the gene matches: 1. Germline loops: CDR1 SGDLS, CDR2 YYNGEE. Here the CDR3 DNA reads TGTGCCAGCAGCGTAGGCGGGGGGGCCACAGATACGCAGTATTTT. As protein: CASSVGGGATDTQYF.

The CDR3 sequence is CASSLGTSEQYV. CDR3 bases: TGTGCCAGCAGCCTGGGGACAAGTGAGCAGTACGTC. The rearrangement uses TRBV5-5 and TRBJ2-7; D may be TRBD1 (6 bases). V lost 4 bases and J 7 bases, leaving 12 bases between the germline ends. Per the germline V gene, CDR1 is SGHKS and CDR2 is YYEKEE (reference sequence). This CDR3 region has 12 residues.

J is TRBJ1-1 and V is TRBV6-6; D gene unclear. V was shortened by 5 bases and J by 2 bases, with 9 bases between the two germline ends. In germline, CDR1 is MNHNY, CDR2 SVGAGI (reference sequence). The CDR3 extends over 13 amino acids. DNA for the CDR3: TGTGCCAGCAGTATCAGCCCTAACACTGAAGCTTTCTTT. It yields the protein CASSISPNTEAFF.

V usage is TRBV10-2 and J usage is TRBJ2-1, with 7 bases fitting TRBD1. V dropped 0 bases and J dropped 8; count of bases not matched to a gene: 4. The CDR3 length is 14 residues. Looked up from germline, CDR1 is WSHSY and CDR2 is SAAADI. The CDR3 protein is CASSESRGRHEQFF. The CDR3 bases are TGCGCCAGCAGTGAGTCGAGGGGGCGCCATGAGCAGTTCTTC.

This clone was counted once. The chain has TRBV7-6 and TRBJ2-7; 7 bases map to TRBD1. V trimming: 5 bases; J trimming: 6 bases; junction bases outside the gene matches: 7. Per germline, CDR1 SGHVS and CDR2 FNYEAQ. The CDR3 is made up of 13 amino acids. In DNA, the CDR3 is TGTGCCAGCAGCCCTACCCCAGGGGGCGAGCAGTACTTC. It is translated as CASSPTPGGEQYF.

The chain employs TRBV13 and TRBJ1-2; a weak D match, TRBD1 (6 bases). V lost 4 bases and J 6 bases, leaving 12 bases between the germline ends. The CDR3 length is 13 residues. Germline loops: CDR1 PRHDT, CDR2 FYEKMQ (reference sequence). CDR3 nucleotides: TGTGCCAGCAGCTCAGGGGTGGTAAATGGCTACACCTTC. Its translation: CASSSGVVNGYTF.

This clone has only one observation. The genes are TRBV10-3 and TRBJ2-7, with a weak D call TRBD1 (5 bases). With 4 bases removed from V and 2 bases from J, the gap between germline ends came to 15 bases. The germline CDR1 and CDR2 sequences are ENHRY and SYGVKD. The CDR3 runs 15 residues. The CDR3 DNA follows: TGTGCCATCAGTGTAGCCCAGGGCCCTACCTACGAGCAGTACGTC. It encodes CAISVAQGPTYEQYV.

The V gene is TRBV27, the J gene TRBJ2-3, with D possibly called TRBD1 or TRBD2 (6 bases each). Germline V CDR1 and CDR2: MNHEY, SMNVEV (reference sequence). Between the trimmed V and J ends, which lost 2 bases and 4 bases, there was a span of 19 bases. This CDR3 is 17 amino acids long. The CDR3 loop is CASSLTQVGGPADTQYF. CDR3 DNA sequence: TGTGCCAGCAGTTTAACTCAGGTGGGGGGCCCCGCAGATACGCAGTATTTT.

The chain has TRBV11-2 and TRBJ2-3; TRBD1 aligns across 11 bases. V was pared by 3 bases and J by 0 bases, with 5 bases of the junction left unmatched. CDR3 length equals 17 residues. In germline, CDR1 is SGHAT, CDR2 FQNNGV. The CDR3 coding sequence is TGTGCCAGCAGCTTCCCGGGACAGGGGGTTAGCACAGATACGCAGTATTTT. Protein sequence: CASSFPGQGVSTDTQYF.

The genes are TRBV18 and TRBJ2-5, with D maybe TRBD1 (5 bases). V was shortened by 5 bases and J by 1 base, with 11 bases between the two germline ends. CDR1 KGHSH and CDR2 LQKENI come from the germline V gene. The CDR3 consists of 14 residues. Here the CDR3 reads CASSTGAFQETQYF. DNA of the CDR3: TGTGCCAGCTCAACAGGAGCTTTCCAAGAGACCCAGTACTTC.

The CDR3 sequence: CASSQVPISPLHF. The CDR3 region has the DNA TGCGCCAGCAGCCAAGTCCCCATTTCACCCCTCCACTTT. V gene TRBV4-3 combines with J gene TRBJ1-6, with unresolved D. This CDR3 region has 13 residues. Germline lookup yields CDR1 LGHNA and CDR2 YSLEER. Trimming took 1 base from V and 9 from J, leaving 7 bases between them.

This clone qualifies as medium-sized. The genes are TRBV19 and TRBJ1-4; the D is unclear. The CDR3 extends over 14 amino acids. Germline loops: CDR1 LNHDA, CDR2 SQIVND (reference sequence). V lost 3 bases and J 2 bases, leaving 7 bases between the germline ends. The CDR3 DNA reads as TGTGCCAGTAGTATCCTCGGGACTAATGAAAAACTGTTTTTT. Residues: CASSILGTNEKLFF.

This chain links TRBV27 with TRBJ2-3; TRBD2 matches 7 bases. The CDR3 spans 14 residues. J gave up 6 bases and V 0 bases, and 3 bases lay outside the gene matches. Germline CDR1 and CDR2: MNHEY and SMNVEV (reference sequence). This chain's CDR3 is CASSLSGRGDTQYF. CDR3 bases: TGTGCCAGCAGTTTATCAGGGCGGGGGGATACGCAGTATTTT.

V is TRBV7-2 and J is TRBJ2-7, with D perhaps matching TRBD1 (6 bases). Germline V CDR1 and CDR2: SGHTA, FQGNSA. CDR3 size: 13 residues. Trimming left V 9 bases short and J 2 bases short, with 14 bases between. The CDR3 reads CARQSGTTYEQYF. In DNA form, the CDR3 reads TGTGCCAGACAATCCGGGACAACCTACGAGCAGTACTTC.

The gene calls are TRBV5-1 and TRBJ2-1; D is uncertain. V lost 4 bases and J 4 bases, leaving 6 bases between the germline ends. The CDR3 runs to 12 residues. The germline CDR1 and CDR2 sequences are SGHRS and YFSETQ. CDR3: CASSPDYNEQFF. The CDR3 bases are TGCGCCAGCAGCCCAGATTACAATGAGCAGTTCTTC.

CDR3 nucleotides: TGTGCCAGCAGCTTAATGACAGCCACAGATACGCAGTATTTT. Encoded protein: CASSLMTATDTQYF. This chain uses TRBV7-9 with TRBJ2-3; the D gene is possibly TRBD1 (5 bases). V lost 2 bases and J lost 2, with 8 bases in between. Germline CDR1 reads SEHNR; CDR2 reads FQNEAQ (reference sequence). This CDR3 comprises 14 residues.

Only one count was recorded for this clone. Other DNA sequences of this sample code for an identical CDR3. V and J are TRBV4-2 and TRBJ1-3, with 10 bases matching TRBD1. CDR3 length: 16 residues. CDR1 is LGHNA and CDR2 is YNFKEQ in the germline V gene. The trim removed 4 bases at V and 4 bases at J, leaving 7 bases unmatched. The CDR3 region has the DNA TGTGCCAGCAGCCCACGACAGGGGGCTGAGGGAAACACCATATATTTT. Protein sequence: CASSPRQGAEGNTIYF.

The chain employs TRBV9 and TRBJ1-5; 7 bases fit TRBD1. CDR1 and CDR2 (germline): SGDLS, YYNGEE. This CDR3 has 14 amino acids. Losses at the gene ends were 0 bases for V and 7 bases for J; bases not matched to a gene: 4. This CDR3 reads CASSVEGGGQPQHF. As DNA, the CDR3 is TGTGCCAGCAGCGTAGAAGGGGGCGGCCAGCCCCAGCATTTT. Combining the CDR3 with reference TRBV9 and TRBJ1-5 gives the whole variable domain DSGVTQTPKHLITATGQRVTLRCSPRSGDLSVYWYQQSLDQGLQFLIQYYNGEERAKGNILERFSAQQFPDLHSELNLSSLELGDSALYFCASSVEGGGQPQHFGDGTRLSIL.

CDR3 protein: CASSVWAGNTGELFF. The DNA of the CDR3 is TGTGCCAGCAGCGTTTGGGCGGGGAACACCGGGGAGCTGTTTTTT. The chain combines TRBV9 with TRBJ2-2; possible D gene TRBD2, 5 bases. CDR3 length: 15 residues. The ends were cut back, 2 bases at V and 1 base at J, with 9 bases in the middle. Germline CDR1 SGDLS, CDR2 YYNGEE.

This chain uses TRBV9 with TRBJ2-2; D possibly corresponds to TRBD1 (6 bases). Germline V lookup: CDR1 SGDLS, CDR2 YYNGEE. The CDR3 loop spans 18 amino acids. V shed 0 bases and J shed 5 bases, with 20 bases lying between them. As DNA, the CDR3 is TGTGCCAGCAGCGTAGAAGTCGGTCAGGGGAGCAGTACCGGGGAGCTGTTTTTT. The encoded protein is CASSVEVGQGSSTGELFF. Based on the CDR3 plus reference TRBV9 and TRBJ2-2, the full variable domain is DSGVTQTPKHLITATGQRVTLRCSPRSGDLSVYWYQQSLDQGLQFLIQYYNGEERAKGNILERFSAQQFPDLHSELNLSSLELGDSALYFCASSVEVGQGSSTGELFFGEGSRLTVL.

Here the CDR3 DNA reads TGCGCCAGCAGCAGAGTTTCCGGGACGGGTGGCTACACCTTC. Translation: CASSRVSGTGGYTF. The gene calls are TRBV4-3 and TRBJ1-2; possibly TRBD1 for D (5 bases). V gave up 5 bases and J gave up 7 bases, with 17 bases separating them. The V gene's germline CDR1 is LGHNA and CDR2 YSLEER. This CDR3 contains 14 residues.

The rearrangement joins TRBV27 to TRBJ2-1, with 14 bases matching TRBD2. Trimming cost V 5 bases and J 7 bases; bases outside gene matches: 7. This CDR3 is 16 amino acids long. Germline assignment: CDR1 MNHEY and CDR2 SMNVEV (reference sequence). CDR3 sequence reads: CASSPLTSGGGNEQFF. CDR3 bases: TGTGCCAGCAGTCCGCTGACTAGCGGGGGGGGAAATGAGCAGTTCTTC.

V is TRBV11-2 and J is TRBJ1-2; perhaps TRBD1 as D (6 bases). This CDR3 has 12 amino acids. V lost 6 bases and J lost 1, with 6 bases in between. The germline V gene encodes CDR1 SGHAT and CDR2 FQNNGV. In DNA form, the CDR3 reads TGTGCCAGCAGGGACAGTAACTATGGCTACACCTTC. This codes for CASRDSNYGYTF.